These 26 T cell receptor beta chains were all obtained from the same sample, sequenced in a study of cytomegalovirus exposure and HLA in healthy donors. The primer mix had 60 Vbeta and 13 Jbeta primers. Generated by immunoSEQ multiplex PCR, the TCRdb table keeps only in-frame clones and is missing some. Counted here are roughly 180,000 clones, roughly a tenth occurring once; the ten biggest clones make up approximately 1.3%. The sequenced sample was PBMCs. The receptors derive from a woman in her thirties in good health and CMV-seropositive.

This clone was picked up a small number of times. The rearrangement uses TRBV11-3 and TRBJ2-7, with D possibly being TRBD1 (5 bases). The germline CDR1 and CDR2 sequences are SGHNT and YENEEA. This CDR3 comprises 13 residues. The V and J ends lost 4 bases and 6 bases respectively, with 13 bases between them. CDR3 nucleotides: TGTGCCAGCAGCTCAGGACAAGTTTTCGAGCAGTACTTC. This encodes CASSSGQVFEQYF.

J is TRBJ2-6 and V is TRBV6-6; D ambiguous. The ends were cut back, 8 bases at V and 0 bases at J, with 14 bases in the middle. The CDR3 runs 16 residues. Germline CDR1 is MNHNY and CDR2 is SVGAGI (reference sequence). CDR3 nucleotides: TGTGCCAGCGTAAGCCCCCAATTCTCTGGGGCCAACGTCCTGACTTTC. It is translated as CASVSPQFSGANVLTF.

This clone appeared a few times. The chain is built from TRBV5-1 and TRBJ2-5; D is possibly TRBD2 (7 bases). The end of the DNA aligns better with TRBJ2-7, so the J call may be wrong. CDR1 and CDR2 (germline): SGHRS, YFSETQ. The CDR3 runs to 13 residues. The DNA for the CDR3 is TGCGCCAGCAGCTCAGGGGAGGGCGCCGAGCAGTACTTC. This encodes CASSSGEGAEQYF.

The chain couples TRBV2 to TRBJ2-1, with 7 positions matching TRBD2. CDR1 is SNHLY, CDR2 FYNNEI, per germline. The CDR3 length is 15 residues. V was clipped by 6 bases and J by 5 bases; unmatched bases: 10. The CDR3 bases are TGTGCCAGCAGCTCAAGCGGGATGGGAGACAATGAGCAGTTCTTC. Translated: CASSSSGMGDNEQFF.

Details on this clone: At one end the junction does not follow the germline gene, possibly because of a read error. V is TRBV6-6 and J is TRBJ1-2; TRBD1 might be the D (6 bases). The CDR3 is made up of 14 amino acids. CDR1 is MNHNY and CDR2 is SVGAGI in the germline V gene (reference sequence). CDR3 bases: TGTGCCATCAGTTACGTGTCAGGGGCCGGTGGCTACACCTTC. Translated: CAISYVSGAGGYTF.

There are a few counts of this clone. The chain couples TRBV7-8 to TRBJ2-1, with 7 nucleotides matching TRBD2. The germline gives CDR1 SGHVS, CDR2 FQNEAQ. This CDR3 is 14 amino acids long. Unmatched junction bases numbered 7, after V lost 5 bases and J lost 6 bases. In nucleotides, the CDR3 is TGTGCCAGCAGCCCCGCCGGGAGGCCCAATGAGCAGTTCTTC. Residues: CASSPAGRPNEQFF.

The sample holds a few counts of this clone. DNA of the CDR3: TGTGCCAGTAGTATGGGGACAGGACTCACTGAAGCTTTCTTT. Residues: CASSMGTGLTEAFF. The chain carries TRBV19 and TRBJ1-1; TRBD1 agrees at 8 bases. The J segment lost 4 bases and the V segment lost 3 bases, leaving 4 bases of the junction unmatched. CDR3 length: 14 amino acids. CDR1 LNHDA and CDR2 SQIVND come from the germline V gene (reference sequence).

CDR3 nucleotides: TGTGCCAGCTCAAACAGGGTCGCCTACGAGCAGTACTTC. Translating it yields CASSNRVAYEQYF. The chain joins TRBV6-1 to TRBJ2-7, with D tentatively TRBD1 (6 bases). V was clipped by 8 bases and J by 2 bases, with 13 bases between them. Germline V gene sequence: CDR1 MNHNS, CDR2 SASEGT. CDR3 size: 13 residues.

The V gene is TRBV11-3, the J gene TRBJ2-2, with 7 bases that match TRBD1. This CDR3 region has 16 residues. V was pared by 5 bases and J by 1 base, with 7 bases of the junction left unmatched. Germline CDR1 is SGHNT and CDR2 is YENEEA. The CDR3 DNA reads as TGTGCCAGCAGCCCCAGGGGGACATGGAACACCGGGGAGCTGTTTTTT. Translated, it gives CASSPRGTWNTGELFF.

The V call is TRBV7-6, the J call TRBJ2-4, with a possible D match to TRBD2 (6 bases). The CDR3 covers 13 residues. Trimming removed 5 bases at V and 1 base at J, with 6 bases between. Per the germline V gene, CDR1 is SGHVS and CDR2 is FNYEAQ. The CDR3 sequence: CASSGGAKNIQYF. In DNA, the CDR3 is TGTGCCAGCAGCGGGGGGGCCAAAAACATTCAGTACTTC.

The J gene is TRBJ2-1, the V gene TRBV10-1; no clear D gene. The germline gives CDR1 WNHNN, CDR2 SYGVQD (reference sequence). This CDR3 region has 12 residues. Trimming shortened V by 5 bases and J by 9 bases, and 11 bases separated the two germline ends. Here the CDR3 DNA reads TGCGCCAGCAGTTCGAGGTCCGGTGAGCAGTTCTTC. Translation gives CASSSRSGEQFF.

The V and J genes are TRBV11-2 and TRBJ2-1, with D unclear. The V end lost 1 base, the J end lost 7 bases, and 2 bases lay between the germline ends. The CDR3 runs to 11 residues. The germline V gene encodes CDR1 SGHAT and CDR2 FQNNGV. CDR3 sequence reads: CASSLANEQFF. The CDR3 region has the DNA TGTGCCAGCAGCTTAGCAAATGAGCAGTTCTTC.

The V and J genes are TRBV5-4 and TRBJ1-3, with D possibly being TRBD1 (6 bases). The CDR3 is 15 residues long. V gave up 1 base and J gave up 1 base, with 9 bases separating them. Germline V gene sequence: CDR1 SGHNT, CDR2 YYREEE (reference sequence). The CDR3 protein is CASSLQGGSGNTIYF. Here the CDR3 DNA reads TGTGCCAGCAGCTTGCAAGGGGGTTCTGGAAACACCATATATTTT.

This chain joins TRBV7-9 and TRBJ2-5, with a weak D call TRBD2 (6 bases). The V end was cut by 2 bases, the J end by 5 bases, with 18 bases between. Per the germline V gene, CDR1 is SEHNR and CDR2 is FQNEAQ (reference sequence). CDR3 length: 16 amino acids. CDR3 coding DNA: TGTGCCAGCAGCTTATATGGCCTAGCGCCAAGGGAGACCCAGTACTTC. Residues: CASSLYGLAPRETQYF.

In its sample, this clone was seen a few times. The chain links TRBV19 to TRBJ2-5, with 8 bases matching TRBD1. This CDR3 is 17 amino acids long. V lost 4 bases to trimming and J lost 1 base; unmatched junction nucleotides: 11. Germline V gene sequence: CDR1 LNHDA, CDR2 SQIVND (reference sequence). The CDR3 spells CASSTFTGTGFQETQYF. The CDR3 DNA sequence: TGTGCCAGTAGTACCTTCACAGGGACAGGCTTCCAAGAGACCCAGTACTTC.

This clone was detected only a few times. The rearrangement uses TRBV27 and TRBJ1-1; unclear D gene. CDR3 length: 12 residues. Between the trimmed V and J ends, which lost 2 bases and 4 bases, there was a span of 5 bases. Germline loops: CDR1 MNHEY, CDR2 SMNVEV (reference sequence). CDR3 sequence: CASSLPGTEAFF. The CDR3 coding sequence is TGTGCCAGCAGTTTACCGGGCACTGAAGCTTTCTTT.

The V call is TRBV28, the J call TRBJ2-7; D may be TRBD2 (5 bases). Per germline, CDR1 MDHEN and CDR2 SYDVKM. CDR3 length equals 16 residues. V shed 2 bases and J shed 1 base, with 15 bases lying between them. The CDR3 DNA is TGTGCCAGCAGTTTAACCCTCCGGGAAATGTCCTACGAGCAGTACTTC. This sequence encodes CASSLTLREMSYEQYF.

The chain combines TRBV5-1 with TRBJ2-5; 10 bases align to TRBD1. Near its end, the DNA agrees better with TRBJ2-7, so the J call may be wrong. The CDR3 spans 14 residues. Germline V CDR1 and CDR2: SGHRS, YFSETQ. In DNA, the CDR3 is TGCGCCAGCAGCTTGTCGGGACAGGGGCGCGAGCAGTACTTC. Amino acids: CASSLSGQGREQYF.

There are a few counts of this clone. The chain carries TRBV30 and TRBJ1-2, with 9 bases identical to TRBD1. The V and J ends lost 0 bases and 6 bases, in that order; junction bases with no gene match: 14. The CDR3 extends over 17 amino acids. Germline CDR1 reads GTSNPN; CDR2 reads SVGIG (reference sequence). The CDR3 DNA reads TGTGCCTGGAGTGTATGGGGGACGGGACAGGGAATTAATGGCTACACCTTC. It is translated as CAWSVWGTGQGINGYTF.

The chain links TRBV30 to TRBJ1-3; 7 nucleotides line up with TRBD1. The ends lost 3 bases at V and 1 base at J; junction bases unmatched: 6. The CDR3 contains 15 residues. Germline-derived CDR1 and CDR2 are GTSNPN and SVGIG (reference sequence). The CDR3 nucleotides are TGTGCCTGGAGGCTCCTGGACAGGTCTGGAAACACCATATATTTT. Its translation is CAWRLLDRSGNTIYF.

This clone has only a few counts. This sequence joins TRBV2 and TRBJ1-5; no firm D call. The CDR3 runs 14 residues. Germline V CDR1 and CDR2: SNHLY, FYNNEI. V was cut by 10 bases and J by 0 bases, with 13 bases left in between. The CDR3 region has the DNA TGTGCCACGCAAGCCGGTTATAGCAATCAGCCCCAGCATTTT. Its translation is CATQAGYSNQPQHF. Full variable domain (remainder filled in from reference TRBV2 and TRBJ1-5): EPEVTQTPSHQVTQMGQEVILRCVPISNHLYFYWYRQILGQKVEFLVSFYNNEISEKSEIFDDQFSVERPDGSNFTLKIRSTKLEDSAMYFCATQAGYSNQPQHFGDGTRLSIL.

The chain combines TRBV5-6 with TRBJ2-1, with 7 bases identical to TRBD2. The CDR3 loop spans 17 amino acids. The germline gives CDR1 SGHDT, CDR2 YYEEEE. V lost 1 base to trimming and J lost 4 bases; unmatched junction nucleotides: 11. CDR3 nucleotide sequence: TGTGCCAGCAGCTTGTACGGGCTAGCGGTAGGATACAATGAGCAGTTCTTC. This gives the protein CASSLYGLAVGYNEQFF.

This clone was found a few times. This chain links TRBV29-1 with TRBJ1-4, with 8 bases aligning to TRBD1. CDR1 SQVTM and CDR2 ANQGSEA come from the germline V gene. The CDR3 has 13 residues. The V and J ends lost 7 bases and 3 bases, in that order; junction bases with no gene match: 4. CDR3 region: CSATGASNEKLFF. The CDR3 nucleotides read TGCAGCGCGACAGGGGCCTCTAATGAAAAACTGTTTTTT.

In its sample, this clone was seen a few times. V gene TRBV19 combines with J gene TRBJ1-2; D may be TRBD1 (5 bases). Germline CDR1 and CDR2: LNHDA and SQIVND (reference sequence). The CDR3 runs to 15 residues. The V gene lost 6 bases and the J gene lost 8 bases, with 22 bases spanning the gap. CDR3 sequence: CASRFPGPWSGGYTF. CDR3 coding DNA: TGTGCCAGTAGGTTCCCGGGCCCCTGGTCAGGGGGCTACACCTTC.

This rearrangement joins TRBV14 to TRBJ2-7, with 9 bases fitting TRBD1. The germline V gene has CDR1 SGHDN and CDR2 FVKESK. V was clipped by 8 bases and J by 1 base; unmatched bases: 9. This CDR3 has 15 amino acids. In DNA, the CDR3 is TGTGCCAGCGGGGATTGGACAGGGGAATCCTACGAGCAGTACTTC. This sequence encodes CASGDWTGESYEQYF.

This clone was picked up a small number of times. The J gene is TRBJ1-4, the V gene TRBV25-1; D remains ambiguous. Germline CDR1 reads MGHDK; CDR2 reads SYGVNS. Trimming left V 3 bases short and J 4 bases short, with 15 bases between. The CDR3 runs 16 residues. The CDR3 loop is CASSDSNTANNEKLFF. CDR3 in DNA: TGTGCCAGCAGTGACTCCAACACAGCAAATAATGAAAAACTGTTTTTT.